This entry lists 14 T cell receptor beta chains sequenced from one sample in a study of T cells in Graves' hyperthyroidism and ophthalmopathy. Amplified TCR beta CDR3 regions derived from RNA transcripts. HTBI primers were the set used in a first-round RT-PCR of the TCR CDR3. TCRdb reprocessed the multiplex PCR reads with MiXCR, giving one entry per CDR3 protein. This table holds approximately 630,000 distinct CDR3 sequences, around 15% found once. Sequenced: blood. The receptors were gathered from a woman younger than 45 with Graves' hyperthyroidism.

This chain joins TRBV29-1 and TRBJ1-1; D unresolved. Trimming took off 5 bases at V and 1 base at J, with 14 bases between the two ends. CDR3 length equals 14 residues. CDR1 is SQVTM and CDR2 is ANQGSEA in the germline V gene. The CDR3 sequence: CSVCSGPPNTEAFF. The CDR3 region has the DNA TGCAGCGTTTGTTCAGGACCACCGAACACTGAAGCTTTCTTT. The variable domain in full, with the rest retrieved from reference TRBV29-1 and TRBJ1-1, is SAVISQKPSRDICQRGTSLTIQCQVDSQVTMMFWYRQQPGQSLTLIATANQGSEATYESGFVIDKFPISRPNLTFSTLTVSNMSPEDSSIYLCSVCSGPPNTEAFFGQGTRLTVV.

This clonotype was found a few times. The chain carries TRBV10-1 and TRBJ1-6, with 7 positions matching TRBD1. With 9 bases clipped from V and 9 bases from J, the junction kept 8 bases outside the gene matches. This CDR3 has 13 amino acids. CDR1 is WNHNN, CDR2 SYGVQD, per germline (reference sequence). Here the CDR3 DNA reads TGCGCCAGAACCGGGACAGAGCGTTCACCCCTCCACTTT. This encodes CARTGTERSPLHF.

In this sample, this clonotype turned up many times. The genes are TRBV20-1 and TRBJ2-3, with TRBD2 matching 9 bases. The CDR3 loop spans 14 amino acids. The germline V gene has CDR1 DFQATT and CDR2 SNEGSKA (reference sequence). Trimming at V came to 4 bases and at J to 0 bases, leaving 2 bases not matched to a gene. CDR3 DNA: TGCAGTGCTATCACTAGCGGGAGCACAGATACGCAGTATTTT. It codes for CSAITSGSTDTQYF.

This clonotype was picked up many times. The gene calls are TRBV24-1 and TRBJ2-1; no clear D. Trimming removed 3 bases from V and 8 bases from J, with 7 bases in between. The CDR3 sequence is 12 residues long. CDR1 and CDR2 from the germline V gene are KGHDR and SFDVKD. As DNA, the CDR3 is TGTGCCACCAGTGATCCCCCCCATGAGCAGTTCTTC. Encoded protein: CATSDPPHEQFF.

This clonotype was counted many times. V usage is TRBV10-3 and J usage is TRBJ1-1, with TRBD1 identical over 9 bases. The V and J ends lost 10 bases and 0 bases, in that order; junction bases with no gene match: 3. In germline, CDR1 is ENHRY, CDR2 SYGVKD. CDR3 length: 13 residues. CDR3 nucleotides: TGTGCCACCCGGACAGGGGTGAACACTGAAGCTTTCTTT. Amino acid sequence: CATRTGVNTEAFF.

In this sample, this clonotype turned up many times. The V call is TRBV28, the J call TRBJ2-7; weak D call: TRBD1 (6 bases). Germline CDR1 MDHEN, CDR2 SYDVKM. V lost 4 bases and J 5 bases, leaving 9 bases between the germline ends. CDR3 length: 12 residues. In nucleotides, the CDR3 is TGTGCCAGCAGTTACAGGGTTGACGAGCAGTACTTC. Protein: CASSYRVDEQYF.

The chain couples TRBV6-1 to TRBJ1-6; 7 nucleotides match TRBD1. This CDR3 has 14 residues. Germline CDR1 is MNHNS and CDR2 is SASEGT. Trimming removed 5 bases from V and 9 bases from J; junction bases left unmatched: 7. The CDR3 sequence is CASSRGTEGSPLHF. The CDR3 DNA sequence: TGTGCCAGCAGTAGGGGGACAGAGGGTTCACCCCTCCACTTT.

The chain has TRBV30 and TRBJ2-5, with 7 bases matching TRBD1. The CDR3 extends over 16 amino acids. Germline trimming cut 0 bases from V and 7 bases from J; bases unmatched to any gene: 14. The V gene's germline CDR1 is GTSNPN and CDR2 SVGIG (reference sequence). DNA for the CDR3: TGTGCCTGGAGTGTACGAGGGGGCTTGGATAAAGGGACCCAGTACTTC. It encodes CAWSVRGGLDKGTQYF. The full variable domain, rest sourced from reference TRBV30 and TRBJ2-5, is SQTIHQWPATLVQPVGSPLSLECTVEGTSNPNLYWYRQAAGRGLQLLFYSVGIGQISSEVPQNLSASRPQDRQFILSSKKLLLSDSGFYLCAWSVRGGLDKGTQYFGPGTRLLVL.

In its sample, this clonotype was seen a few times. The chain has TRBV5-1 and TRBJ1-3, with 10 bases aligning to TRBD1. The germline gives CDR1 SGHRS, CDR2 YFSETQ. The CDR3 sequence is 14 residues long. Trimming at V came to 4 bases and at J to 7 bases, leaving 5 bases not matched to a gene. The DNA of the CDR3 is TGCGCCAGCAGCCAAGGACAGGGGGATAACACCATATATTTT. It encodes CASSQGQGDNTIYF. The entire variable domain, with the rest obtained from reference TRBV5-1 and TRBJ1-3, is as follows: KAGVTQTPRYLIKTRGQQVTLSCSPISGHRSVSWYQQTPGQGLQFLFEYFSETQRNKGNFPGRFSGRQFSNSRSEMNVSTLELGDSALYLCASSQGQGDNTIYFGEGSWLTVV.

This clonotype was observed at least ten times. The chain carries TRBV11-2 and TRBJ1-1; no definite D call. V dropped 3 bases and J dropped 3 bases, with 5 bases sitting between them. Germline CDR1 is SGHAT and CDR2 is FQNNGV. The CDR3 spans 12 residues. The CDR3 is CASSFSDTEAFF. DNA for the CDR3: TGTGCCAGCAGCTTCTCCGACACTGAAGCTTTCTTT.

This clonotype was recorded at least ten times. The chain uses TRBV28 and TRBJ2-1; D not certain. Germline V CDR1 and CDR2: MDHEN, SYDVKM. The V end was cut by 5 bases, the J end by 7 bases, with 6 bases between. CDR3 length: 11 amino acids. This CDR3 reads CASSATNEQFF. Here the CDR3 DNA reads TGTGCCAGCAGTGCCACAAATGAGCAGTTCTTC.

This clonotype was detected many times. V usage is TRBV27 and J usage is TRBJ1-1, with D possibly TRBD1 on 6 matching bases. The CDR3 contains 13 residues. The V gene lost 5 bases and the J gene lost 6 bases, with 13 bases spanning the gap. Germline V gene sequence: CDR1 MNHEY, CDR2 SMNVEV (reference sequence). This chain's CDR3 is CASSLAGVAEAFF. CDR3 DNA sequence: TGTGCCAGCAGTCTCGCAGGGGTGGCTGAAGCTTTCTTT.

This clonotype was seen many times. Here the CDR3 DNA reads TGTGCCAGCAGTTTGTCGGGACTAGTCTATGAGCAGTTCTTC. Residues: CASSLSGLVYEQFF. V is TRBV12-3 or TRBV12-4 and J is TRBJ2-1, with 8 bases that match TRBD2. This CDR3 is built from 14 residues. Unmatched junction bases numbered 6, after V lost 3 bases and J lost 8 bases.

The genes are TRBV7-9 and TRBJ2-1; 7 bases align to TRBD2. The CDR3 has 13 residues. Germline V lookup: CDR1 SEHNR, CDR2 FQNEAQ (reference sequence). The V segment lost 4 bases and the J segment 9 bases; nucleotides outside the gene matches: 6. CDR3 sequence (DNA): TGTGCCAGCAGCTCCCGGACTAGTGCTGAGCAGTTCTTC. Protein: CASSSRTSAEQFF.